Following are 25 T cell receptor beta chains from one sample sequenced in a study of cytomegalovirus exposure and HLA in healthy donors. PCR employed 60 Vbeta and 13 Jbeta primers. TCRdb's table, derived via immunoSEQ multiplex PCR, lists solely in-frame clones and lacks some. The sample includes fewer than 85,000 clones, 60% to 80% of them seen just once. Sequenced sample: PBMCs. The receptors stem from a woman aged 40-49 years in good health and CMV-seropositive.

The chain recombines TRBV6-6 with TRBJ2-5, with D possibly matching TRBD2 (5 bases). CDR1 and CDR2 from the germline V gene are MNHNY and SVGAGI (reference sequence). Deletions cut 4 bases from V and 0 bases from J, with 12 bases between. The CDR3 runs 15 residues. The CDR3 here is CASSSGREYQETQYF. Written as DNA, the CDR3 is TGTGCCAGCAGTTCGGGAAGGGAGTACCAAGAGACCCAGTACTTC.

Regarding this clone: The junction shows a germline mismatch at one end, possibly a read error. The chain couples TRBV7-9 to TRBJ2-1; D unclear. Germline CDR1 reads SEHNR; CDR2 reads FQNEAQ (reference sequence). The CDR3 is 13 amino acids. CDR3 residues: CATFLGLYSEQFF. In DNA, the CDR3 is TGTGCCACCTTCCTGGGCCTCTACAGTGAGCAGTTCTTC.

The gene calls are TRBV5-1 and TRBJ2-7; TRBD1 aligns across 9 bases. The CDR3 extends over 13 amino acids. V gave up 4 bases and J gave up 6 bases; unmatched junction bases: 5. Germline loops: CDR1 SGHRS, CDR2 YFSETQ. The CDR3 sequence: CASSTTGGGEQYF. The CDR3 coding sequence is TGCGCCAGCAGCACGACAGGGGGGGGCGAGCAGTACTTC. The whole variable domain, filled in from reference TRBV5-1 and TRBJ2-7, reads KAGVTQTPRYLIKTRGQQVTLSCSPISGHRSVSWYQQTPGQGLQFLFEYFSETQRNKGNFPGRFSGRQFSNSRSEMNVSTLELGDSALYLCASSTTGGGEQYFGPGTRLTVT.

A remark on this clone: At one end, the junction sequence differs from germline, possibly due to a read error. The same CDR3 also results from other DNA sequences found in this sample. The chain recombines TRBV25-1 with TRBJ1-6; no reliable D call. The CDR3 runs 15 residues. Germline CDR1 reads MGHDK; CDR2 reads SYGVNS. The DNA for the CDR3 is TGTGCCAGCAGTGAATACACATCTGATAATTCCCCCCTCCACTTT. Translation gives CASSEYTSDNSPLHF.

The gene calls are TRBV6-1 and TRBJ1-2, with D unclear. V lost 2 bases and J lost 2, with 6 bases in between. CDR1 is MNHNS and CDR2 is SASEGT in the germline V gene. The CDR3 loop spans 13 amino acids. This CDR3 reads CASSERGNYGYTF. The CDR3 DNA sequence: TGTGCCAGCAGTGAACGAGGGAACTATGGCTACACCTTC.

This clone occurred a few times. The gene calls are TRBV6-1 and TRBJ2-5, with 10 bases identical to TRBD1. The CDR3 loop spans 14 amino acids. The germline gives CDR1 MNHNS, CDR2 SASEGT. The junction had 2 bases not matched to a gene; V was cut back by 3 bases and J by 4 bases. DNA for the CDR3: TGTGCCAGCAGTGAGGGGACAGGGGTAGAGACCCAGTACTTC. Translated: CASSEGTGVETQYF.

The chain joins TRBV6-6 to TRBJ2-7, with 10 positions matching TRBD1. V lost 7 bases, J lost 6 bases, and 12 bases stayed unmatched. The CDR3 has 15 amino acids. Germline V gene lookup returns CDR1 MNHNY and CDR2 SVGAGI (reference sequence). CDR3 bases: TGTGCCAGCACTCCGGTCGAGACAGGGGGCGGCGAGCAGTACTTC. It translates to CASTPVETGGGEQYF.

The chain combines TRBV7-3 with TRBJ1-6; 7 bases align to TRBD1. Germline V CDR1 and CDR2: SGHTA, FQGTGA. The CDR3 is 15 amino acids. The junction had 5 bases not matched to a gene; V was cut back by 2 bases and J by 7 bases. DNA of the CDR3: TGTGCCAGCAGCTTAGGAAGCAGGGGGAATTCACCCCTCCACTTT. Translation gives CASSLGSRGNSPLHF.

The CDR3 DNA is TGTGCCAGCAGCTTAGATGGGGGAGGCTATGGCTACACCTTC. Translation gives CASSLDGGGYGYTF. V gene TRBV7-9 combines with J gene TRBJ1-2; TRBD1 might be the D (5 bases). CDR3 size: 14 residues. In germline, CDR1 is SEHNR, CDR2 FQNEAQ (reference sequence). V gave up 1 base and J gave up 4 bases, with 10 bases separating them.

The J gene is TRBJ2-1, the V gene TRBV27; 9 bases are a match to TRBD2. V lost 5 bases and J lost 7; bases outside the gene matches: 6. In germline, CDR1 is MNHEY, CDR2 SMNVEV (reference sequence). This CDR3 is 14 amino acids long. CDR3 DNA sequence: TGTGCCAGCAGTGAATACAGCGGGGGGAATGAGCAGTTCTTC. This encodes CASSEYSGGNEQFF.

The V and J genes are TRBV19 and TRBJ1-2, with D maybe TRBD1 (5 bases). CDR3 length equals 13 residues. Germline-derived CDR1 and CDR2 are LNHDA and SQIVND (reference sequence). V was trimmed by 6 bases and J by 4 bases, leaving 12 bases between them. This CDR3 reads CASSWQGSYGYTF. The CDR3 DNA sequence: TGTGCCAGTAGCTGGCAGGGAAGCTATGGCTACACCTTC.

This chain joins TRBV25-1 and TRBJ2-1, with D possibly being TRBD1 (5 bases). The CDR3 has 15 amino acids. V was shortened by 1 base and J by 7 bases, with 14 bases between the two germline ends. Germline values: CDR1 MGHDK, CDR2 SYGVNS. The CDR3 region has the DNA TGTGCCAGCAGTGAATCTATAGGGGCGTATAATGAGCAGTTCTTC. This translates into CASSESIGAYNEQFF.

V usage is TRBV30 and J usage is TRBJ1-2; 8 nucleotides agree with TRBD1. There are 15 residues in the CDR3. Germline CDR1 GTSNPN, CDR2 SVGIG (reference sequence). V dropped 0 bases and J dropped 4; count of bases not matched to a gene: 7. CDR3 sequence reads: CAWSVSPGGGYGYTF. The CDR3 bases are TGTGCCTGGAGTGTAAGTCCAGGGGGCGGCTATGGCTACACCTTC.

The V and J genes are TRBV4-1 and TRBJ1-2; D possibly corresponds to TRBD1 (5 bases). This CDR3 is built from 18 residues. Trimming pared 3 bases from V and 2 bases from J, leaving 22 bases between. In germline, CDR1 is MGHRA, CDR2 YSYEKL. In nucleotides, the CDR3 is TGCGCCAGCAGCCAGGATTATTCGGCGAGGGGAGGGAACTATGGCTACACCTTC. This gives the protein CASSQDYSARGGNYGYTF.

The chain couples TRBV10-3 to TRBJ1-1, with D unresolved. The ends were cut back, 4 bases at V and 3 bases at J, with 3 bases in the middle. The CDR3 covers 11 residues. Germline CDR1 ENHRY, CDR2 SYGVKD. This chain's CDR3 is CAISADTEAFF. In DNA form, the CDR3 reads TGTGCCATCAGTGCTGACACTGAAGCTTTCTTT.

The chain combines TRBV11-3 with TRBJ1-1; D is ambiguous. V lost 5 bases to trimming and J lost 0 bases, with 7 bases between them. In germline, CDR1 is SGHNT, CDR2 YENEEA. The CDR3 has 13 residues. The CDR3, as DNA: TGTGCCAGCAGCGTTTATCTGAACACTGAAGCTTTCTTT. Its translation: CASSVYLNTEAFF.

This clone was detected only a few times. The genes are TRBV9 and TRBJ1-2; D gene ambiguous. V was pared by 1 base and J by 1 base, with 5 bases between. The germline gives CDR1 SGDLS, CDR2 YYNGEE. The CDR3 spans 13 residues. The CDR3 nucleotides read TGTGCCAGCAGCGTACAGGATAACTATGGCTACACCTTC. It is translated as CASSVQDNYGYTF.

This clone is a singleton in its sample. CDR3 amino acids: CASSLQTSGGADTQYF. CDR3 sequence (DNA): TGCGCCAGCAGCCTTCAGACTAGCGGGGGTGCAGATACGCAGTATTTT. The chain recombines TRBV5-1 with TRBJ2-3; 12 bases fit TRBD2. Germline loops: CDR1 SGHRS, CDR2 YFSETQ. The CDR3 sequence is 16 residues long. V dropped 4 bases and J dropped 4; count of bases not matched to a gene: 7.

This clone has just a few counts. The chain couples TRBV11-2 to TRBJ2-7; TRBD1 might be the D (6 bases). The CDR3 has 16 residues. Germline CDR1 is SGHAT and CDR2 is FQNNGV. Between the trimmed V and J ends, which lost 0 bases and 3 bases, there was a span of 15 bases. Here the CDR3 reads CASSLDLTSGVYEQYF. CDR3 coding DNA: TGTGCCAGCAGCTTAGATCTTACATCAGGGGTCTACGAGCAGTACTTC. The whole variable domain, remainder taken from reference TRBV11-2 and TRBJ2-7, is EAGVAQSPRYKIIEKRQSVAFWCNPISGHATLYWYQQILGQGPKLLIQFQNNGVVDDSQLPKDRFSAERLKGVDSTLKIQPAKLEDSAVYLCASSLDLTSGVYEQYFGPGTRLTVT.

This clone has just a few counts. This chain uses TRBV19 with TRBJ2-3, with 9 bases that match TRBD2. The CDR3 runs 16 residues. With 4 bases clipped from V and 5 bases from J, the junction kept 10 bases outside the gene matches. CDR1 is LNHDA, CDR2 SQIVND, per germline (reference sequence). This CDR3 is CASSTVWAGGVDTQYF. CDR3 nucleotides: TGTGCCAGTAGTACCGTCTGGGCGGGGGGGGTAGATACGCAGTATTTT.

This clone was recorded many times. The chain joins TRBV5-1 to TRBJ2-7; the D gene is possibly TRBD1 (6 bases). Germline V gene lookup returns CDR1 SGHRS and CDR2 YFSETQ. The CDR3 is made up of 14 amino acids. The V gene lost 4 bases and the J gene lost 2 bases, with 13 bases spanning the gap. CDR3 in DNA: TGCGCCAGCAGCCTCGGACAGTTCCCCTACGAGCAGTACTTC. This translates into CASSLGQFPYEQYF.

The gene calls are TRBV14 and TRBJ2-1, with 9 nucleotides matching TRBD2. The J segment lost 9 bases and the V segment lost 6 bases, leaving 9 bases of the junction unmatched. The CDR3 covers 14 residues. The germline V gene has CDR1 SGHDN and CDR2 FVKESK. The CDR3 nucleotides are TGTGCCAGCAGGACCGGGACTAGCTACGGTGAGCAGTTCTTC. As protein: CASRTGTSYGEQFF.

The chain recombines TRBV27 with TRBJ1-1; 7 bases match TRBD1. This CDR3 is 14 amino acids long. Germline values: CDR1 MNHEY, CDR2 SMNVEV (reference sequence). The J segment lost 2 bases and the V segment lost 8 bases, leaving 8 bases of the junction unmatched. In DNA, the CDR3 is TGTGCCAGCGCTGACAGGGCCCTTAACACTGAAGCTTTCTTT. The encoded protein is CASADRALNTEAFF.

The chain couples TRBV5-1 to TRBJ2-1, with 7 nucleotides matching TRBD2. The V segment lost 3 bases and the J segment 10 bases; nucleotides outside the gene matches: 13. Germline V gene data show CDR1 as SGHRS and CDR2 as YFSETQ. The CDR3 is 15 residues long. CDR3 DNA sequence: TGCGCCAGCAGCTACCCGGGGGTCGGGGAGGGAGAGCAGTTCTTC. The encoded protein is CASSYPGVGEGEQFF.

The chain employs TRBV6-5 and TRBJ1-1; the D gene is possibly TRBD1 (5 bases). V lost 0 bases and J 6 bases, leaving 11 bases between the germline ends. The V gene's germline CDR1 is MNHEY and CDR2 SVGAGI. CDR3 length equals 14 residues. CDR3 region: CASSYSGQGAEAFF. CDR3 nucleotides: TGTGCCAGCAGTTACTCGGGGCAGGGCGCTGAAGCTTTCTTT.